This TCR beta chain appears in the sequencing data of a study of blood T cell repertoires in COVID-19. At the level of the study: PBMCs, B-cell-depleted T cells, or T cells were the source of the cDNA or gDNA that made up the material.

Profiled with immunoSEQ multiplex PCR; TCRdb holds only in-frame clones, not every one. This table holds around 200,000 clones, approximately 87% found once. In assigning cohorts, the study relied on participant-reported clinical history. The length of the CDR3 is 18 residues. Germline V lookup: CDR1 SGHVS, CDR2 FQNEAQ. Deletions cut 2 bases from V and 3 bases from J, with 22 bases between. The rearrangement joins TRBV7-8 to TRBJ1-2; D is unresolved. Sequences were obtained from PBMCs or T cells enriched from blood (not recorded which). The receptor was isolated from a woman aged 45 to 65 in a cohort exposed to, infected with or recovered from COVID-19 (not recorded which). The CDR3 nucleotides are TGTGCCAGCAGCTTACGAAAGGGTGGCGCGGGGATCCACTATGGCTACACCTTC. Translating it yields CASSLRKGGAGIHYGYTF.